Shown below are 8 T cell receptor beta chains from a single sample sequenced in a study of molecular identifiers for immune sequencing clone quantification. TCRdb redid the calling of the PCR reads with MiXCR, one entry per CDR3 protein. The sample has 490,000 or so distinct CDR3 sequences, about a fifth seen once. The sample consisted of naive CD8+ T cells from blood, with Jurkat cell RNA spiked in. This sample's subset: FACS-sorted CD8+CD4-CCR7+CD45RA+ naive T cells. These receptors were taken from a human donor in good health. Some libraries in this study had Jurkat cell RNA spiked in.

The chain recombines TRBV28 with TRBJ1-2; D is uncertain. The ends were cut back, 0 bases at V and 6 bases at J, with 8 bases in the middle. CDR3 size: 13 residues. The V gene's germline CDR1 is MDHEN and CDR2 SYDVKM. The CDR3 bases are TGTGCCAGCAGTTTATGGGGCAGCAATGGCTACACCTTC. It yields the protein CASSLWGSNGYTF.

This chain links TRBV19 with TRBJ1-2; possible D gene TRBD1, 6 bases. Germline assignment: CDR1 LNHDA and CDR2 SQIVND (reference sequence). V lost 5 bases and J 3 bases, leaving 13 bases between the germline ends. The CDR3 runs to 14 residues. CDR3 protein: CASSWGGQYYGYTF. CDR3 coding DNA: TGTGCCAGTAGTTGGGGAGGACAGTACTATGGCTACACCTTC. The complete variable domain, with remaining parts taken from reference TRBV19 and TRBJ1-2, reads DGGITQSPKYLFRKEGQNVTLSCEQNLNHDAMYWYRQDPGQGLRLIYYSQIVNDFQKGDIAEGYSVSREKKESFPLTVTSAQKNPTAFYLCASSWGGQYYGYTFGSGTRLTVV.

This clonotype was observed a few times. J is TRBJ2-7 and V is TRBV28, with 8 bases that match TRBD1. V lost 4 bases and J lost 3; bases outside the gene matches: 5. In germline, CDR1 is MDHEN, CDR2 SYDVKM. The CDR3 has 14 residues. The CDR3 sequence is CASSSDGQGYEQYF. The CDR3 DNA reads TGTGCCAGCAGTTCCGATGGACAGGGCTACGAGCAGTACTTC.

This chain uses TRBV6-2 or TRBV6-3 with TRBJ1-2, with D possibly matching TRBD1 (5 bases). Trimming stripped 0 bases from V and 0 bases from J, with 23 bases between. CDR3 length: 20 amino acids. Germline assignment: CDR1 MNHEY and CDR2 SVGEGT. This CDR3 is CASSYSREGRHAVTNYGYTF. The CDR3 DNA follows: TGTGCCAGCAGTTACTCCCGGGAGGGGCGCCACGCCGTAACTAACTATGGCTACACCTTC.

This clonotype has more than one count but fewer than ten. The V and J genes are TRBV20-1 and TRBJ2-3, with D unresolved. Trimming removed 5 bases from V and 5 bases from J, with 20 bases in between. The CDR3 covers 15 residues. The germline gives CDR1 DFQATT, CDR2 SNEGSKA (reference sequence). CDR3 in DNA: TGCAGTGCTCGACTTCCCACGAGGCTAGGAGATACGCAGTATTTT. Translating gives CSARLPTRLGDTQYF.

This clonotype was counted a few times. Germline and junction disagree at one end, which may indicate a read error. The chain is built from TRBV7-9 and TRBJ2-7, with unresolved D. This CDR3 has 15 residues. Germline V CDR1 and CDR2: SEHNR, FQNEAQ (reference sequence). CDR3 coding DNA: TGTGCCAGCTGCTTAGCATGGGGTGCAGTGTACGAGCAGTACTTC. Residues: CASCLAWGAVYEQYF.

This chain uses TRBV6-5 with TRBJ2-1; D tentatively reads TRBD1 or TRBD2 (5 bases each). The germline gives CDR1 MNHEY, CDR2 SVGAGI. V lost 6 bases, J lost 0 bases, and 15 bases lay in between. The CDR3 runs to 16 residues. This CDR3 reads CASSPTRGSSYNEQFF. CDR3 sequence (DNA): TGTGCCAGCAGCCCAACCCGGGGCAGCTCCTACAATGAGCAGTTCTTC.

The V gene is TRBV4-3, the J gene TRBJ1-3; 7 bases are a match to TRBD1. The germline V gene has CDR1 LGHNA and CDR2 YSLEER. This CDR3 contains 15 residues. V trimming: 0 bases; J trimming: 8 bases; junction bases outside the gene matches: 7. In DNA form, the CDR3 reads TGCGCCAGCAGCCAAGACACAGGGGATAGTGACACCATATATTTT. Translation: CASSQDTGDSDTIYF.